These 6 T cell receptor beta chains were sequenced from one sample in a study of T cells in localized non-small cell lung cancer. Here immunoSEQ multiplex PCR was the method, and the copy in TCRdb shows in-frame clones only, minus some. The sample yields about 70,000 clones, roughly 80% seen once. The sequences come from peripheral blood, collected before any cancer treatment. These TCRs come from a female donor older than 55 with stage I lung adenocarcinoma.

This chain uses TRBV18 with TRBJ2-1; TRBD2 matches at 13 bases. V was clipped by 1 base and J by 7 bases; unmatched bases: 4. The CDR3 is 16 amino acids. CDR1 and CDR2 (germline): KGHSH, LQKENI. CDR3: CASSPQTSGRRNEQFF. CDR3 coding DNA: TGTGCCAGCTCACCACAGACTAGCGGGAGGAGGAATGAGCAGTTCTTC.

The rearrangement links TRBV5-1 to TRBJ1-2; D unclear. The ends were cut back, 0 bases at V and 3 bases at J, with 6 bases in the middle. This CDR3 contains 13 residues. Germline CDR1 is SGHRS and CDR2 is YFSETQ. The CDR3 protein is CASSLDGYYGYTF. The CDR3 coding sequence is TGCGCCAGCAGCTTGGACGGCTACTATGGCTACACCTTC.

The chain couples TRBV6-5 to TRBJ1-2, with no clear D. Trimming removed 4 bases at V and 3 bases at J, with 6 bases between. The V gene's germline CDR1 is MNHEY and CDR2 SVGAGI. The length of the CDR3 is 12 residues. In nucleotides, the CDR3 is TGTGCCAGCAGTTTTGCAGACTATGGCTACACCTTC. This translates into CASSFADYGYTF.

This clone occurred once. The chain uses TRBV7-3 and TRBJ2-5; 10 bases agree with TRBD2. Germline V gene sequence: CDR1 SGHTA, CDR2 FQGTGA. J was trimmed by 5 bases and V by 1 base; bases with no gene match: 10. The CDR3 loop spans 17 amino acids. DNA for the CDR3: TGTGCCAGCAGCTTAAGAGCGAGCGGGAGGGAAACCGAGACCCAGTACTTC. Residues: CASSLRASGRETETQYF.

The chain is built from TRBV5-1 and TRBJ2-2; D unclear. Germline V gives CDR1 SGHRS, CDR2 YFSETQ. V shed 0 bases and J shed 4 bases, with 10 bases lying between them. This CDR3 is 15 amino acids long. CDR3 sequence reads: CASSLALGSTGELFF. CDR3 bases: TGCGCCAGCAGCTTGGCCTTGGGGTCCACCGGGGAGCTGTTTTTT.

The rearrangement links TRBV6-6 to TRBJ1-2, with 8 bases matching TRBD1. This CDR3 has 14 residues. Looked up from germline, CDR1 is MNHNY and CDR2 is SVGAGI (reference sequence). V lost 2 bases and J lost 7; bases outside the gene matches: 6. The CDR3 nucleotides read TGTGCCAGCAGTTACGGACAGGGAGGCTCTGGCTACACCTTC. Translated, it gives CASSYGQGGSGYTF.